The clone carrying this T cell receptor (beta chain) has at least ten counts. Time point indicated: persistent/refractory GD, antithyroid drugs over 5 years with positive TRAb. The TCR library was prepared using RNA isolated from PBMCs. The CDR3 is made up of 14 amino acids. Looked up from germline, CDR1 is SGHVS and CDR2 is FQNEAQ. V lost 5 bases and J lost 5, with 15 bases in between. This record comes from a study of regulatory T cells in long-lasting Graves disease. CDR3 regions were amplified by Arm-PCR using iRepertoire HTBI primers to build TCR beta libraries. As originally analysed: Under 75 TRBV and around 15 TRBJ segments were identified across samples. TCRdb used MiXCR to reprocess the multiplex PCR reads, holding one entry per CDR3 protein. The V and J calls here are based on TCRdb, not the publication. The sample lists about 470,000 distinct CDR3 sequences; more than 20% were seen once.

The chain has TRBV7-8 and TRBJ2-5; D is perhaps TRBD1 (5 bases). The sample in question was peripheral blood mononuclear cells (PBMCs), obtained when the disease was refractory, from a patient treated with antithyroid drugs. This clonotype originated in a female donor with Graves disease. CDR3 in amino acids: CASSPPSAGETQYF. DNA for the CDR3: TGTGCCAGCAGCCCCCCCAGCGCAGGGGAGACCCAGTACTTC.